The present entry profiles one T cell receptor (beta chain) with its context. The V gene's germline CDR1 is MNHEY and CDR2 SMNVEV (reference sequence). The CDR3 is 10 amino acids. Under the authors' procedure: Estimation of nucleated cell counts was performed using reference gene primer amplification. The repertoire was sequenced with immunoSEQ multiplex PCR; TCRdb's copy has only in-frame clones and lacks some. V and J calls and clone size are those listed in that table; D and trimming were worked out from the DNA. The sample comprises about 150,000 clones, around 91% of which are singletons, and approximately 15% rests with the top ten. This sample is part of a study of blood T cell repertoires in COVID-19. Study-wide context: The United States, Italy and Spain provided the acute and convalescent COVID-19 samples. T cells, B-cell-depleted T cells, or PBMCs provided the cDNA or gDNA that served as material.

This chain links TRBV27 with TRBJ2-7; possibly TRBD2 for D (5 bases). This receptor was obtained from a middle-aged woman with acute or convalescent COVID-19. Input material: peripheral blood. The CDR3 spells CSAGEYEQYF. CDR3 sequence (DNA): TGTTCTGCGGGCGAATACGAGCAGTACTTC.